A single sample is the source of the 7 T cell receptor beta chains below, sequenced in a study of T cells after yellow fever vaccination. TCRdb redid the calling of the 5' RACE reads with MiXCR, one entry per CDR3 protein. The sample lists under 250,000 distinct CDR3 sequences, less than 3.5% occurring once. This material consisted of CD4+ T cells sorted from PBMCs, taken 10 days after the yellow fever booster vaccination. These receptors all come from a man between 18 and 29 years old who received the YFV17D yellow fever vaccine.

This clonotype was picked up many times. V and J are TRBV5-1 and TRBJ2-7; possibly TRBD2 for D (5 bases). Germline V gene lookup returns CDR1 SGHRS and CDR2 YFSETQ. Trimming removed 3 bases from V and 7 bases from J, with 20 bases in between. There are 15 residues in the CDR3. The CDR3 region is CASSSWTPSGEEQYF. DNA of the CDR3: TGCGCCAGCAGCTCATGGACTCCTTCCGGGGAGGAGCAGTACTTC.

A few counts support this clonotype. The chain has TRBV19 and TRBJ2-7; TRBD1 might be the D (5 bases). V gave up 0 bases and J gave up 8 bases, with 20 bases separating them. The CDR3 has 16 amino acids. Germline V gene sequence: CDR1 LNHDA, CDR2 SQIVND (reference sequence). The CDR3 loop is CASSIDLLRVRHQQYV. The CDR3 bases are TGTGCCAGTAGTATAGATCTGCTCAGGGTAAGGCATCAGCAGTACGTC.

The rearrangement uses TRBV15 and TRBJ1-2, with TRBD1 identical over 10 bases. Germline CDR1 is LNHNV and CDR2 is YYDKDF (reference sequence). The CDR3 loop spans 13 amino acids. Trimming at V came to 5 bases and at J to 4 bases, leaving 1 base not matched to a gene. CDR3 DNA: TGTGCCACCAGCCGGGACAGGGGCTATGGCTACACCTTC. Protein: CATSRDRGYGYTF.

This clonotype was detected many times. CDR3 amino acids: CASSPRPGQGYNEQFF. CDR3 bases: TGTGCCAGCAGCCCCAGGCCGGGACAGGGGTACAATGAGCAGTTCTTC. The V gene is TRBV14, the J gene TRBJ2-1; 10 bases align to TRBD1. V lost 4 bases to trimming and J lost 4 bases; unmatched junction nucleotides: 7. CDR1 SGHDN and CDR2 FVKESK come from the germline V gene. CDR3 length equals 16 residues.

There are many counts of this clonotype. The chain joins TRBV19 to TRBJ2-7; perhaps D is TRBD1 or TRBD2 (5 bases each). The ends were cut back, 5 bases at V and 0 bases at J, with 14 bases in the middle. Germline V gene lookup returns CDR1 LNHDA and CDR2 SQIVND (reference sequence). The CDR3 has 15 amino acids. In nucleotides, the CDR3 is TGTGCCAGTAGTTCCCCGGGGCGAATCTCCTACGAGCAGTACTTC. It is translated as CASSSPGRISYEQYF.

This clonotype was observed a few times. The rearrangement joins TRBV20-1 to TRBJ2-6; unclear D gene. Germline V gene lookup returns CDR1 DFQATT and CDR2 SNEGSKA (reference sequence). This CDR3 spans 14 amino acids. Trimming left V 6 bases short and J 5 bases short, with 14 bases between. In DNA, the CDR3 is TGCAGTGCCCCAGACCCTAGAAGGGCCAACGTCCTGACTTTC. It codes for CSAPDPRRANVLTF.

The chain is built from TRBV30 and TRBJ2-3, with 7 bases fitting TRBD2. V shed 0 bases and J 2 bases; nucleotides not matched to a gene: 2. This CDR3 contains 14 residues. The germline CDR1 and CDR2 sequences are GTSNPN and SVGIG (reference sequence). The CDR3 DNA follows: TGTGCCTGGAGTGTAACTAGCGTCACAGATACGCAGTATTTT. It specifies CAWSVTSVTDTQYF.